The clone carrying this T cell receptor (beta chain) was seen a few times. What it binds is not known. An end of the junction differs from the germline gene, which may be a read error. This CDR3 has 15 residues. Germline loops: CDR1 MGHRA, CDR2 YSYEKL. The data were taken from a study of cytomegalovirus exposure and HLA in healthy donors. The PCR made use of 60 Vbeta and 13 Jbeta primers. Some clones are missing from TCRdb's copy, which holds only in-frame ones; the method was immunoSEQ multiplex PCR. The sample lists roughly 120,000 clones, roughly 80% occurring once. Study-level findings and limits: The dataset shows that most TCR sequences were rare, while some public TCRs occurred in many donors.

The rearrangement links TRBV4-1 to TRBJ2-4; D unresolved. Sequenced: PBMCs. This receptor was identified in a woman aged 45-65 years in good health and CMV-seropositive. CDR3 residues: CASSQGSMAKNSQYF. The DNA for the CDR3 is TGCGCCAGCAGCCAGGGCAGTATGGCCAAAAACAGTCAGTACTTC.